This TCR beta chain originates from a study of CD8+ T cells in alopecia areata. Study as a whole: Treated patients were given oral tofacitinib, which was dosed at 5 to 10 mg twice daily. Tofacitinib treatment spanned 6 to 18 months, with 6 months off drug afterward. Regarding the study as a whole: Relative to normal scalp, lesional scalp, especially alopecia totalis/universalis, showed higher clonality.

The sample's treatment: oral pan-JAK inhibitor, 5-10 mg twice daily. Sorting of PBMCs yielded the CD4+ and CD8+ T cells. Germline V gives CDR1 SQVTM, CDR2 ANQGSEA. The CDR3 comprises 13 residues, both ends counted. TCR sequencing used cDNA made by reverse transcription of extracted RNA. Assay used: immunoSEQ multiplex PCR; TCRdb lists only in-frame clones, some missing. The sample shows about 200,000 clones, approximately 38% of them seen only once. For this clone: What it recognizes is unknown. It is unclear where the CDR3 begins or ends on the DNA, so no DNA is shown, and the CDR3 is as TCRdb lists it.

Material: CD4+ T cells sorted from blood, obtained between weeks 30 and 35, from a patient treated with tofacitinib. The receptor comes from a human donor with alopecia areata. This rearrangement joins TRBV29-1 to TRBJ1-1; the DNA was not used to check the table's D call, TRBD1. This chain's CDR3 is CSVFWPRNTEAFF.